The source of this T cell receptor (beta chain) is a study of immune evolution from preneoplasia to lung adenocarcinoma. TCRdb's table, derived via immunoSEQ multiplex PCR, lists solely in-frame clones and lacks some. The table records 7,000 or so clones, 60% to 80% of them present only once. The V gene lost 1 base and the J gene lost 7 bases, with 13 bases spanning the gap. The CDR3 has 15 residues. Germline CDR1 MGHRA, CDR2 YSYEKL. The sample taken for sequencing was FFPE adjacent normal lung tissue. The chain uses TRBV4-1 and TRBJ2-2; D is perhaps TRBD1 or TRBD2 (5 bases each). The sequence was collected from a person aged 70 to 79 with lung adenocarcinoma. The CDR3 DNA is TGCGCCAGCAGCCAAGGGGGGTATTTCTTCGGGGAGCTGTTTTTT. The encoded protein is CASSQGGYFFGELFF.